Listed below are T cell receptor beta chains from one sample, sequenced in a study of blood T cell repertoires in COVID-19. Profiled with immunoSEQ multiplex PCR; TCRdb holds only in-frame clones, not every one. The sample includes 220,000 or so clones, around 81% of them seen just once. The sequenced sample was peripheral blood. Receptor source: a woman aged 30 to 39 who had recovered from COVID-19. The CDR3 runs from the conserved cysteine through the conserved F or W. D genes are given only for firm matches. Not all rows give a size; the values are once, few, many and, for expanded clones, a class.

>TRBV28|TRBJ2-5|.|.
CAGGYGETQYF
TGTGCCGGGGGGTATGGCGAGACCCAGTACTTC
>TRBV2|TRBJ2-1|.|.
CASSEFGNNEQFF
TGTGCCAGCAGTGAATTTGGCAACAATGAGCAGTTCTTC
>TRBV6-1|TRBJ1-3|TRBD1|.
CASSENRGYSGNTIYF
TGTGCCAGCAGTGAAAACAGGGGCTACTCTGGAAACACCATATATTTT
>TRBV19|TRBJ2-7|TRBD2|.
CASSIQGLAPEQYF
TGTGCCAGTAGTATCCAAGGACTAGCGCCCGAGCAGTACTTC
>TRBV5-6|TRBJ1-2|.|.
CASSYIQGPGYTF
TGTGCCAGCAGCTACATACAGGGTCCTGGCTACACCTTC
>TRBV27|TRBJ2-1|.|.
CASSLIQSDNEQFF
TGTGCCAGCAGTTTGATACAGTCTGACAATGAGCAGTTCTTC
>TRBV7-9|TRBJ1-5|.|.
CASSPRGEGNQPQHF
TGTGCCAGCAGCCCTCGGGGGGAAGGCAATCAGCCCCAGCATTTT
>TRBV9|TRBJ1-1|.|.
CASSDGRARGSTEAFF
TGTGCCAGCAGCGATGGACGGGCTAGGGGGTCCACTGAAGCTTTCTTT
>TRBV24-1|TRBJ2-1|TRBD2|.
CATSQASGSRSEQFF
TGTGCCACCAGTCAGGCTAGCGGGAGCAGAAGTGAGCAGTTCTTC
>TRBV7-9|TRBJ1-3|.|.
CASSLEPGFFSSGNTIYF
TGTGCCAGCAGCTTAGAACCGGGTTTTTTTAGCTCTGGAAACACCATATATTTT
>TRBV10-1|TRBJ2-7|.|few
CASSEGGYEQYF
TGCGCCAGCAGTGAAGGGGGCTACGAGCAGTACTTC
>TRBV5-1|TRBJ2-1|.|once
CASSLQTVPGEQFF
TGCGCCAGCAGCCTCCAGACGGTCCCGGGTGAGCAGTTCTTC
>TRBV5-6|TRBJ2-7|.|.
CASSLFTAYEQYF
TGTGCCAGCAGCTTGTTTACAGCCTACGAGCAGTACTTC
>TRBV6-5|TRBJ2-3|.|.
CASSRGRAEAQYF
TGTGCCAGCAGTAGAGGGCGGGCAGAGGCGCAGTATTTT
>TRBV2|TRBJ1-5|.|.
CASSEDRALYSNQPQHF
TGTGCCAGCAGTGAAGACAGGGCTCTTTATAGCAATCAGCCCCAGCATTTT
>TRBV11-1|TRBJ1-1|.|once
CASSSGVDTEAFF
TGTGCCAGCAGCTCCGGGGTCGACACTGAAGCTTTCTTT
>TRBV27|TRBJ1-1|.|once
CASSLKLGEPEAFF
TGTGCCAGCAGTTTAAAGCTGGGAGAGCCTGAAGCTTTCTTT
>TRBV20-1|TRBJ1-2|.|.
CSASPEGYTF
TGCAGTGCGTCGCCGGAGGGCTACACCTTC
>TRBV5-6|TRBJ2-2|.|.
CASSLLTVNTGELFF
TGTGCCAGCAGCTTGTTGACAGTCAACACCGGGGAGCTGTTTTTT
>TRBV29-1|TRBJ1-2|.|.
CSLAGGGYGYTF
TGCAGCCTCGCTGGTGGAGGCTATGGCTACACCTTC
>TRBV3-1/TRBV3-2|TRBJ1-4|.|.
CASSPMASNEKLFF
TGTGCCAGCAGCCCGATGGCCAGTAATGAAAAACTGTTTTTT
>TRBV5-1|TRBJ1-4|.|.
CASSLMGLATNEKLFF
TGCGCCAGCAGCTTGATGGGCCTTGCAACTAATGAAAAACTGTTTTTT
>TRBV7-2|TRBJ2-5|.|.
CASSSVETQYF
TGTGCCAGCAGTTCCGTGGAGACCCAGTACTTC
>TRBV18|TRBJ2-1|TRBD2|.
CASSPLAGALGEQFF
TGTGCCAGCTCACCTTTAGCGGGAGCCTTGGGTGAGCAGTTCTTC